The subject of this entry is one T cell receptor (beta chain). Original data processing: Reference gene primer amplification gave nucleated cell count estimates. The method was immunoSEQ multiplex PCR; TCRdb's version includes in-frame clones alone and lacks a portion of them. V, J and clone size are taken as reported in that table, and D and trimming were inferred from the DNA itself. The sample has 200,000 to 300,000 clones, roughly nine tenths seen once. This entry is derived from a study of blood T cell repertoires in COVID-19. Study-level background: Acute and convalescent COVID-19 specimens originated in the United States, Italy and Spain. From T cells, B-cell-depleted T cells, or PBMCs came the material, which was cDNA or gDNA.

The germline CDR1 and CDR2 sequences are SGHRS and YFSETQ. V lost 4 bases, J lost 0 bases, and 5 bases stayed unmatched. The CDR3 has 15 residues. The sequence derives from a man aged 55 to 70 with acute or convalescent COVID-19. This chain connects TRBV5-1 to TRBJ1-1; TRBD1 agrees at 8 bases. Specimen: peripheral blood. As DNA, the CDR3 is TGCGCCAGCAGCGGACAGGGCCAACTGAACACTGAAGCTTTCTTT. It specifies CASSGQGQLNTEAFF.